The sequence of this T cell receptor (beta chain) was determined in a study of blood T cell repertoires in COVID-19. Study details: Sites across the United States, Italy and Spain contributed samples from acute and convalescent COVID-19.

CDR1 is SQVTM, CDR2 ANQGSEA, per germline. This CDR3 comprises 14 residues. V lost 4 bases, J lost 0 bases, and 12 bases lay in between. In the study's own analysis: How many nucleated cells were present was estimated from reference gene primer amplification. Here immunoSEQ multiplex PCR was the method, and the copy in TCRdb shows in-frame clones only, minus some. That table is the source of V, J and clone size, and D and trimming were worked out from the DNA. Found here are 70,000 to 80,000 clones, roughly 90% of them singletons; the top ten hold approximately 6.4%. The TCR comes from a woman aged 45 to 65 with acute or convalescent COVID-19. The material sequenced was peripheral blood. The rearrangement links TRBV29-1 to TRBJ1-1; D might be TRBD1 (5 bases). The CDR3 sequence: CSVAVGGVNTEAFF. Written as DNA, the CDR3 is TGCAGCGTTGCGGTCGGGGGGGTGAACACTGAAGCTTTCTTT.